The clone carrying this TCR beta chain was seen only a few times. Its antigen remains unidentified. The Oncomine TCR Beta short-read assay sequenced DNA from cultured CD4+ T cells. Via MiXCR, TCRdb re-called the PCR reads, giving one row per CDR3 protein. The table has about 20,000 distinct CDR3 sequences, about 38% seen once. Germline V gene sequence: CDR1 SNHLY, CDR2 FYNNEI. V lost 2 bases to trimming and J lost 3 bases, with 5 bases between them. CDR3 length: 12 residues. Stated treatment: approximately nine-day PBMC culture with coronavirus spike peptide pools or control peptides (ViraFEST assay). The ViraFEST method relied on peptide pools to expand antigen-specific T cells, followed by TCR sequencing. The data originate from a study of vaccination and CD4 T cells after COVID-19. Study details: Sampling post-COVID took place a median 101 days after diagnosis (range 35 to 161). The authors exposed cells to overlapping spike peptides derived from SARS-CoV-2, HCoV-NL63, HCoV-OC43 and HCoV-229E.

General study points: Convalescent patients' clones that were vaccine-specific were spike mono-reactive in 304 of 307 cases.

The V call is TRBV2, the J call TRBJ2-7; D is unresolved. This clonotype was sampled from a human donor who received a COVID-19 vaccine. The sample consisted of CD4+ T cells from blood, cultured in vitro, taken before SARS-CoV-2 vaccination. The CDR3 DNA reads as TGTGCCAGCAGTGAAATTTACTACGAGCAGTACTTC. Translated: CASSEIYYEQYF.